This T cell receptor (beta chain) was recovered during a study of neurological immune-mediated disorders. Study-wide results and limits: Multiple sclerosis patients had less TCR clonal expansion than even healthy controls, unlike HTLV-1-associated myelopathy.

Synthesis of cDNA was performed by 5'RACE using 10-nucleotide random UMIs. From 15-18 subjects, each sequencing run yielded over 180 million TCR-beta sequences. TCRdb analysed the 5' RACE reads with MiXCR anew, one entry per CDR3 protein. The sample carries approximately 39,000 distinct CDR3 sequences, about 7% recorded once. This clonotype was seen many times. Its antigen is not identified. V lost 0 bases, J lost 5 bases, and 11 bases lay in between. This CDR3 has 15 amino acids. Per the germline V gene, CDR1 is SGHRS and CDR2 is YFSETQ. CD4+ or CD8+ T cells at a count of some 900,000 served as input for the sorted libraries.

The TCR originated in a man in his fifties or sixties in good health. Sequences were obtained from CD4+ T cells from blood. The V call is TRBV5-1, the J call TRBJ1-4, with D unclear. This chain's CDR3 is CASSLDGRENEKLFF. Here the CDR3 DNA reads TGCGCCAGCAGCTTGGACGGACGGGAAAATGAAAAACTGTTTTTT.